A single sample is the source of the 26 T cell receptor beta chains below, sequenced in a study of lymphopenia after photon versus proton radiotherapy. Only in-frame clones appear in the TCRdb table, and some are missing; sequencing was by immunoSEQ multiplex PCR. The repertoire has approximately 65,000 clones, roughly nine tenths of them found once; the top ten carry 10% to 15%. The source material was peripheral blood, sampled from a patient treated with proton-based radiotherapy. The receptors here all came from an elderly man with esophageal cancer.

CDR3 amino acids: CASTSSSGSSYEQYF. The CDR3 nucleotides read TGTGCCAGTACATCGTCGAGCGGATCCTCCTACGAGCAGTACTTC. This sequence joins TRBV19 and TRBJ2-7; perhaps TRBD2 as D (5 bases). Looked up from germline, CDR1 is LNHDA and CDR2 is SQIVND (reference sequence). Trimming cost V 7 bases and J 0 bases, with 16 bases left between them. The CDR3 is made up of 15 amino acids.

The chain uses TRBV10-1 and TRBJ2-2; no clear D gene. In germline, CDR1 is WNHNN, CDR2 SYGVQD (reference sequence). CDR3 length equals 13 residues. V was trimmed by 7 bases and J by 6 bases, leaving 12 bases between them. The CDR3 here is CASKSSRAGELFF. Written as DNA, the CDR3 is TGCGCCAGCAAGTCTTCTAGGGCCGGGGAGCTGTTTTTT.

The chain has TRBV5-5 and TRBJ2-7; D is possibly TRBD2 (6 bases). This CDR3 has 14 residues. V dropped 1 base and J dropped 6 bases, with 14 bases sitting between them. CDR1 is SGHKS and CDR2 is YYEKEE in the germline V gene (reference sequence). This CDR3 is CASSLRGSDSEQYF. The CDR3, as DNA: TGTGCCAGCAGCTTGCGGGGGAGCGATAGCGAGCAGTACTTC. Drawing the rest from reference TRBV5-5 and TRBJ2-7, the complete variable domain is DAGVTQSPTHLIKTRGQQVTLRCSPISGHKSVSWYQQVLGQGPQFIFQYYEKEERGRGNFPDRFSARQFPNYSSELNVNALLLGDSALYLCASSLRGSDSEQYFGPGTRLTVT.

V and J are TRBV7-3 and TRBJ2-2; 9 bases are shared with TRBD1. The V and J ends lost 4 bases and 3 bases, in that order; junction bases with no gene match: 6. The CDR3 is 16 amino acids. Germline V lookup: CDR1 SGHTA, CDR2 FQGTGA. The CDR3 loop reads CASSSGQGSYTGELFF. As DNA, the CDR3 is TGTGCCAGCAGCTCCGGACAGGGGTCGTACACCGGGGAGCTGTTTTTT.

In this sample, this clone turned up once. V usage is TRBV5-1 and J usage is TRBJ1-4; 7 bases agree with TRBD1. The trim removed 2 bases at V and 8 bases at J, leaving 6 bases unmatched. Germline CDR1 and CDR2: SGHRS and YFSETQ. The CDR3 totals 14 residues. The CDR3, as DNA: TGCGCCAGCAGCTTAAGCTTAGGGGGCGAAAAACTGTTTTTT. This codes for CASSLSLGGEKLFF.

The rearrangement uses TRBV19 and TRBJ2-5; 8 bases agree with TRBD1. Trimming removed 4 bases from V and 5 bases from J; junction bases left unmatched: 6. The CDR3 runs 14 residues. From germline, CDR1 is LNHDA and CDR2 SQIVND (reference sequence). CDR3 nucleotides: TGTGCCAGTAGTACCCCTGACAGGGGTGAGACCCAGTACTTC. Amino acids: CASSTPDRGETQYF.

The chain has TRBV9 and TRBJ1-2; D unclear. V lost 0 bases and J lost 4, with 13 bases in between. This CDR3 is built from 15 residues. The germline V gene encodes CDR1 SGDLS and CDR2 YYNGEE. CDR3 sequence (DNA): TGTGCCAGCAGCGTAGAGGCTATAGGGCCCTATGGCTACACCTTC. Translating gives CASSVEAIGPYGYTF.

This rearrangement joins TRBV9 to TRBJ2-5; 7 bases fit TRBD1. This CDR3 has 16 amino acids. V was pared by 0 bases and J by 3 bases, with 8 bases of the junction left unmatched. The V gene's germline CDR1 is SGDLS and CDR2 YYNGEE. The CDR3 region has the DNA TGTGCCAGCAGCGTAGGGGCAGGGACAGCAGAAGAGACCCAGTACTTC. Encoded protein: CASSVGAGTAEETQYF. Full variable domain (outside the CDR3, taken from reference TRBV9 and TRBJ2-5): DSGVTQTPKHLITATGQRVTLRCSPRSGDLSVYWYQQSLDQGLQFLIQYYNGEERAKGNILERFSAQQFPDLHSELNLSSLELGDSALYFCASSVGAGTAEETQYFGPGTRLLVL.

This chain connects TRBV5-6 to TRBJ2-3; 14 bases line up with TRBD2. V lost 3 bases to trimming and J lost 3 bases; unmatched junction nucleotides: 9. The germline V gene encodes CDR1 SGHDT and CDR2 YYEEEE. The CDR3 is made up of 18 amino acids. In nucleotides, the CDR3 is TGTGCCAGCAGCTCACGCGGGACTAGCGGGGGTTTGACAGATACGCAGTATTTT. This codes for CASSSRGTSGGLTDTQYF.

V usage is TRBV19 and J usage is TRBJ1-1; 7 positions agree with TRBD1. The CDR3 contains 15 residues. Per germline, CDR1 LNHDA and CDR2 SQIVND (reference sequence). Trimming removed 6 bases from V and 3 bases from J; junction bases left unmatched: 10. CDR3 residues: CASSQGYRGDTEAFF. The CDR3 coding sequence is TGTGCCAGTAGCCAAGGGTACAGGGGCGACACTGAAGCTTTCTTT.

This chain connects TRBV10-3 to TRBJ2-3, with 7 bases lining up with TRBD2. Germline values: CDR1 ENHRY, CDR2 SYGVKD. The junction had 14 bases not matched to a gene; V was cut back by 8 bases and J by 0 bases. There are 17 residues in the CDR3. CDR3 region: CAIGKAGVASSTDTQYF. The CDR3 DNA follows: TGTGCCATCGGTAAGGCGGGGGTCGCCTCTAGCACAGATACGCAGTATTTT.

V is TRBV2 and J is TRBJ2-2; D gene ambiguous. The CDR3 consists of 11 residues. Germline V CDR1 and CDR2: SNHLY, FYNNEI. V shed 7 bases and J shed 7 bases, with 7 bases lying between them. Written as DNA, the CDR3 is TGTGCCAGCATATCGGACGGGGAGCTGTTTTTT. This gives the protein CASISDGELFF.

The chain joins TRBV19 to TRBJ1-2; D is unclear. CDR3 length: 14 amino acids. Germline values: CDR1 LNHDA, CDR2 SQIVND (reference sequence). V shed 7 bases and J shed 4 bases, with 16 bases lying between them. The CDR3 sequence: CASTSNGRFYGYTF. The CDR3 nucleotides are TGTGCCAGTACCTCAAACGGCAGGTTCTATGGCTACACCTTC. Based on the CDR3 plus reference TRBV19 and TRBJ1-2, the full variable domain is DGGITQSPKYLFRKEGQNVTLSCEQNLNHDAMYWYRQDPGQGLRLIYYSQIVNDFQKGDIAEGYSVSREKKESFPLTVTSAQKNPTAFYLCASTSNGRFYGYTFGSGTRLTVV.

This clone has a single count. The genes are TRBV10-3 and TRBJ2-2; D uncertain. CDR3 length equals 13 residues. CDR1 and CDR2 from the germline V gene are ENHRY and SYGVKD. Trimming removed 7 bases at V and 2 bases at J, with 8 bases between. The CDR3 nucleotides read TGTGCCATCACCCCGGGTAACACCGGGGAGCTGTTTTTT. Translating gives CAITPGNTGELFF.

This chain joins TRBV5-1 and TRBJ2-5; no definite D call. V lost 0 bases and J lost 1, with 7 bases in between. The CDR3 is 14 residues long. Germline V gives CDR1 SGHRS, CDR2 YFSETQ. The CDR3 DNA reads TGCGCCAGCAGCTTGGGTTCCAGCCAAGAGACCCAGTACTTC. Translated, it gives CASSLGSSQETQYF.

This chain joins TRBV27 and TRBJ1-5; 9 bases are shared with TRBD1. CDR1 MNHEY and CDR2 SMNVEV come from the germline V gene (reference sequence). CDR3 length: 15 amino acids. With V trimmed by 5 bases and J by 5 bases, 7 bases remained unmatched. CDR3 nucleotide sequence: TGTGCCAGCAGTCGATTACAGGGGGCGGATCAGCCCCAGCATTTT. Protein product: CASSRLQGADQPQHF.

The V and J genes are TRBV6-5 and TRBJ2-2, with D unresolved. The V end lost 2 bases, the J end lost 7 bases, and 14 bases lay between the germline ends. This CDR3 contains 15 residues. The germline CDR1 and CDR2 sequences are MNHEY and SVGAGI. CDR3 residues: CASSYRLPLHGELFF. For the CDR3, the DNA is TGTGCCAGCAGTTACCGGCTCCCCCTCCACGGGGAGCTGTTTTTT.

The chain links TRBV18 to TRBJ2-7, with 7 bases that match TRBD1. The V gene end was trimmed by 1 base and the J gene end by 3 bases; junction bases not matched to a gene: 9. Germline loops: CDR1 KGHSH, CDR2 LQKENI. CDR3 length: 16 amino acids. The CDR3 DNA follows: TGTGCCAGCTCACCACTGGTCGTGACAGGGAACTACGAGCAGTACTTC. It specifies CASSPLVVTGNYEQYF.

This CDR3 reads CASSLASGGEHSGNTIYF. DNA of the CDR3: TGCGCCAGCAGCTTGGCCTCAGGGGGCGAACACTCTGGAAACACCATATATTTT. The rearrangement links TRBV5-1 to TRBJ1-3; 8 nucleotides line up with TRBD1. This CDR3 region has 18 residues. From germline, CDR1 is SGHRS and CDR2 YFSETQ. V gave up 0 bases and J gave up 0 bases; unmatched junction bases: 8. Full variable domain (remainder filled in from reference TRBV5-1 and TRBJ1-3): KAGVTQTPRYLIKTRGQQVTLSCSPISGHRSVSWYQQTPGQGLQFLFEYFSETQRNKGNFPGRFSGRQFSNSRSEMNVSTLELGDSALYLCASSLASGGEHSGNTIYFGEGSWLTVV.

The chain recombines TRBV10-1 with TRBJ2-3; a weak D match, TRBD2 (5 bases). Trimming stripped 4 bases from V and 6 bases from J, with 17 bases between. The germline CDR1 and CDR2 sequences are WNHNN and SYGVQD (reference sequence). This CDR3 region has 15 residues. In nucleotides, the CDR3 is TGCGCCAGCAGTGTTTCTCGCGGGCCCGCGGATACGCAGTATTTT. Protein: CASSVSRGPADTQYF.

This sequence joins TRBV11-2 and TRBJ1-4; D is possibly TRBD1 (5 bases). The CDR3 length is 14 residues. The germline V and J ends were trimmed by 0 bases and 8 bases, with 10 bases remaining between them. CDR1 and CDR2 from the germline V gene are SGHAT and FQNNGV. CDR3 sequence: CASSLDRQSEKLFF. The CDR3 nucleotides read TGTGCCAGCAGCTTAGATCGACAGAGCGAAAAACTGTTTTTT.

The chain has TRBV7-2 and TRBJ2-3; TRBD2 agrees at 10 bases. Per the germline V gene, CDR1 is SGHTA and CDR2 is FQGNSA. V dropped 2 bases and J dropped 4; count of bases not matched to a gene: 3. The CDR3 runs 15 residues. CDR3 protein: CASSLLAGDSDTQYF. The CDR3 nucleotides are TGTGCCAGCAGCTTACTAGCGGGAGATTCAGATACGCAGTATTTT.

The chain carries TRBV18 and TRBJ1-3; D possibly corresponds to TRBD1 (5 bases). The CDR3 loop spans 15 amino acids. From germline, CDR1 is KGHSH and CDR2 LQKENI. Deletions cut 3 bases from V and 3 bases from J, with 12 bases between. CDR3 region: CASSPTGTNGNTIYF. The CDR3 DNA reads TGTGCCAGCTCACCCACTGGGACGAATGGAAACACCATATATTTT.

This rearrangement joins TRBV12-5 to TRBJ1-5; weak D call: TRBD1 (5 bases). The CDR3 is 15 amino acids. The V end lost 6 bases, the J end lost 3 bases, and 15 bases lay between the germline ends. Germline loops: CDR1 LGHNT, CDR2 FRNRAP. Written as DNA, the CDR3 is TGTGCTAGTGGCAAGTATGAAGGGGACAATCAGCCCCAGCATTTT. Its protein product is CASGKYEGDNQPQHF.

This chain connects TRBV5-1 to TRBJ2-1, with TRBD2 matching over 10 bases. The CDR3 totals 15 residues. Germline trimming cut 4 bases from V and 3 bases from J; bases unmatched to any gene: 4. Germline CDR1 and CDR2: SGHRS and YFSETQ. CDR3 region: CASSKASGSYNEQFF. The CDR3 nucleotides are TGCGCCAGCAGCAAGGCTAGCGGGAGCTACAATGAGCAGTTCTTC.

V and J are TRBV9 and TRBJ2-7; possibly TRBD1 for D (5 bases). With 4 bases removed from V and 6 bases from J, the gap between germline ends came to 14 bases. CDR1 and CDR2 from the germline V gene are SGDLS and YYNGEE. The CDR3 sequence is 13 residues long. CDR3 coding DNA: TGTGCCAGCAGCTCTCAGGGTTACGCCGAGCAGTACTTC. Amino acid sequence: CASSSQGYAEQYF.